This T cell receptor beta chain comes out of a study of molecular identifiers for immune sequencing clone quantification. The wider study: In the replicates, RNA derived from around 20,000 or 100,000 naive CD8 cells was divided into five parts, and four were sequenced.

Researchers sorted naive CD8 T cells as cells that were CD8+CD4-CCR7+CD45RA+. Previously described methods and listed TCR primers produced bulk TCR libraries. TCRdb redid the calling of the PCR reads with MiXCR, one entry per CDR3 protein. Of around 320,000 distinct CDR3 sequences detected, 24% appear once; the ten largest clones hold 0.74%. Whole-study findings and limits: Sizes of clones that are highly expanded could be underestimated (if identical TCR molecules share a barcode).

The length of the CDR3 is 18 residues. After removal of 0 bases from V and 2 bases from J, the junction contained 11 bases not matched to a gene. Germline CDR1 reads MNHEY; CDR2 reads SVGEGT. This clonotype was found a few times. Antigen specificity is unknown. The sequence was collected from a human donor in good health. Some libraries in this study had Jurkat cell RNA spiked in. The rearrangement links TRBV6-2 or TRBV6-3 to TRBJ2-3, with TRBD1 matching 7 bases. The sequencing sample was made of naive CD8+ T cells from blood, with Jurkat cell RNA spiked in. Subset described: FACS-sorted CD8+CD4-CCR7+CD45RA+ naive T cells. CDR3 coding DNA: TGTGCCAGCAGTTACTCAATCCGGGACAGCGAGACCACAGATACGCAGTATTTT. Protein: CASSYSIRDSETTDTQYF.